This T cell receptor beta chain emerged from a study of a mutant IDH1 vaccine in newly diagnosed glioma. About the study: The study gave patients eight vaccinations in weeks 1, 3, 5, 7, 11, 15, 19, 23. Averaging around 42 years of age, treated patients were around 60% male and approximately 38% female.

Data came from immunoSEQ multiplex PCR; TCRdb stores just in-frame clones and leaves some out. The table has 40,000 to 45,000 clones, roughly 84% seen once. Germline V gene data show CDR1 as SGHVS and CDR2 as FQNEAQ. J was trimmed by 5 bases and V by 5 bases; bases with no gene match: 3. This CDR3 has 12 residues. Specified time point: week 23, last vaccination. Every vaccination contained 300 ug of the mutant IDH1 20-mer peptide and was paired with topical imiquimod. Whole-study findings and limits: Pseudoprogression appeared independent of alterations in top peripheral clonotypes.

Regarding this clone: What it binds is unknown.

The chain joins TRBV7-8 to TRBJ2-7; 7 bases are a match to TRBD2. The sequences come from PBMCs, collected from a glioma patient whose treatment included an IDH1 peptide vaccine. The TCR comes from a young woman with glioma. Some clones in this sample may be carry-over from other donors' samples. The CDR3 here is CASSRLAHEQYF. CDR3 DNA sequence: TGTGCCAGCAGCCGACTAGCCCACGAGCAGTACTTC.